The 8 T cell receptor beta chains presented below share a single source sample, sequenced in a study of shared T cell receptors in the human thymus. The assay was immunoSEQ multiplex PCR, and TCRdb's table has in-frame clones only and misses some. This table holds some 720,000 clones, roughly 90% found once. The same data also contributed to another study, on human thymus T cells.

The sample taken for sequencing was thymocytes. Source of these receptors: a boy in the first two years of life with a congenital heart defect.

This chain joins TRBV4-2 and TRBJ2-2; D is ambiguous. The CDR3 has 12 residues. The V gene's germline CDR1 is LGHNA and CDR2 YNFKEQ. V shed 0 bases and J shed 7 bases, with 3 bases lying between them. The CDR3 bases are TGTGCCAGCAGCCAAGATAGCGGGGAGCTGTTTTTT. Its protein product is CASSQDSGELFF.

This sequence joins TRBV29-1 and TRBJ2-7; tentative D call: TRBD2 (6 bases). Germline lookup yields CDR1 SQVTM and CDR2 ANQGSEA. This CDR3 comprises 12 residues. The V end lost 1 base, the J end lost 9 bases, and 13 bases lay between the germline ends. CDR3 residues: CSVEVAGPPQYF. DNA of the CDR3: TGCAGCGTTGAAGTTGCGGGGCCCCCGCAGTACTTC.

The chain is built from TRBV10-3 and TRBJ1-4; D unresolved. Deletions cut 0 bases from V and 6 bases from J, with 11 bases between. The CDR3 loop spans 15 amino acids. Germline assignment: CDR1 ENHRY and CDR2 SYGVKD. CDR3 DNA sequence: TGTGCCATCAGTGAGTCTACAGCCGCTCATGAAAAACTGTTTTTT. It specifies CAISESTAAHEKLFF.

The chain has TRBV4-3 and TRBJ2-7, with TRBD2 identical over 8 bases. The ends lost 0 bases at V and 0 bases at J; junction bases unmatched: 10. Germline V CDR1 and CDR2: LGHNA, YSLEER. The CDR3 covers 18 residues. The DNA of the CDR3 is TGCGCCAGCAGCCAAGAAGAATATCGGGAGGGGATCTCCTACGAGCAGTACTTC. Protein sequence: CASSQEEYREGISYEQYF.

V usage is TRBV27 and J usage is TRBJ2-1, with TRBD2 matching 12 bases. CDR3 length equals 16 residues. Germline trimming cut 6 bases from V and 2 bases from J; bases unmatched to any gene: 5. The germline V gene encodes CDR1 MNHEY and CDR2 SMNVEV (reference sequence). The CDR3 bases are TGTGCCAGCAGCCCTCTAGCGGGAGGGACCTACAATGAGCAGTTCTTC. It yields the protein CASSPLAGGTYNEQFF.

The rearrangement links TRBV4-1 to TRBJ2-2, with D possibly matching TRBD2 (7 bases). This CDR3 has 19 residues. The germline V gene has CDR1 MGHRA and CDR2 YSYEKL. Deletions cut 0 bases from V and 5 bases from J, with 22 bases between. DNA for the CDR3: TGCGCCAGCAGCCAAGATAGCCAAGGGGGGGCAGTGGGAACCGGGGAGCTGTTTTTT. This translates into CASSQDSQGGAVGTGELFF.

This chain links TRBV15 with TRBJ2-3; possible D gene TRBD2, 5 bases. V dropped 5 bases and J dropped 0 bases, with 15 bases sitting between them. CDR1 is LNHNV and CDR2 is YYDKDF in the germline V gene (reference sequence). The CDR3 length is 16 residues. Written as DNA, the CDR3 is TGTGCCACCAGCCGTCAGGAGCGGCCTAGCACAGATACGCAGTATTTT. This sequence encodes CATSRQERPSTDTQYF.

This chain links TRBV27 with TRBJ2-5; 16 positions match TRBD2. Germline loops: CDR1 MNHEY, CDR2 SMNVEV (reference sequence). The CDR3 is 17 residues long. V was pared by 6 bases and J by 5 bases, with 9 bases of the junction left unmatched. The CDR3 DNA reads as TGTGCCAGCAGCTCCGGGACTAGCGGGAGGGCCGGGGAGACCCAGTACTTC. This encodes CASSSGTSGRAGETQYF.